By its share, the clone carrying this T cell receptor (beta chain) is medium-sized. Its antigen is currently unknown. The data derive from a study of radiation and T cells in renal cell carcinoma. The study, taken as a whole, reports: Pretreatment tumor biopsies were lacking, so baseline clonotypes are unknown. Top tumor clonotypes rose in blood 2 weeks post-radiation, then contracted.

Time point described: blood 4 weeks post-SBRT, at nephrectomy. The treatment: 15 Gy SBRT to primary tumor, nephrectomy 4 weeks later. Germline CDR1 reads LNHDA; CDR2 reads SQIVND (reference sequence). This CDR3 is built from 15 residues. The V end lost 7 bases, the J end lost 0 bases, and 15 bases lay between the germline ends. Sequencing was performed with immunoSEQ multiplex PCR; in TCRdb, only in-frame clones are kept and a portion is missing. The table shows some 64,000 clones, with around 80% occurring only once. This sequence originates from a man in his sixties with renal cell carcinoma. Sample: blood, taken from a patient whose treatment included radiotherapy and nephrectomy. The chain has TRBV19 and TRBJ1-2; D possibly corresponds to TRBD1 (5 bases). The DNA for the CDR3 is TGTGCCAGTACGCGAGTTGGGGGACCTAACTATGGCTACACCTTC. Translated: CASTRVGGPNYGYTF. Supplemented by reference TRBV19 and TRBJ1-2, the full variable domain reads DGGITQSPKYLFRKEGQNVTLSCEQNLNHDAMYWYRQDPGQGLRLIYYSQIVNDFQKGDIAEGYSVSREKKESFPLTVTSAQKNPTAFYLCASTRVGGPNYGYTFGSGTRLTVV.